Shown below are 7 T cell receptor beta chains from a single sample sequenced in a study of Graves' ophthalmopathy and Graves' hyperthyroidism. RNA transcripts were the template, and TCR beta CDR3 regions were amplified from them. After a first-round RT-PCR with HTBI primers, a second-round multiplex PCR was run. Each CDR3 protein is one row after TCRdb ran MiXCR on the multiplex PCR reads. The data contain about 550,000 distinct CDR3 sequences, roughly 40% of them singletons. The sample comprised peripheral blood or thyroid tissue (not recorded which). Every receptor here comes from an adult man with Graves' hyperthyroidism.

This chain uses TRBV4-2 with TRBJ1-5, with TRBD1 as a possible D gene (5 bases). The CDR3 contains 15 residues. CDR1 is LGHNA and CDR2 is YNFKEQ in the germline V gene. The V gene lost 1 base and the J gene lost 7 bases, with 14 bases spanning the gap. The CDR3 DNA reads TGTGCCAGCAGCCAAGGCGCGGGGGGGGAGCAGCCCCAGCATTTT. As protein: CASSQGAGGEQPQHF.

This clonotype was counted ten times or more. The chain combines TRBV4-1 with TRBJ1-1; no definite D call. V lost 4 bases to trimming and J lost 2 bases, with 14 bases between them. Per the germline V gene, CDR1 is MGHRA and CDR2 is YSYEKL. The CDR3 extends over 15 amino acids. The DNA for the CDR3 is TGCGCCAGCAGCCCCCATCTGTCACGAAACACTGAAGCTTTCTTT. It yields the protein CASSPHLSRNTEAFF.

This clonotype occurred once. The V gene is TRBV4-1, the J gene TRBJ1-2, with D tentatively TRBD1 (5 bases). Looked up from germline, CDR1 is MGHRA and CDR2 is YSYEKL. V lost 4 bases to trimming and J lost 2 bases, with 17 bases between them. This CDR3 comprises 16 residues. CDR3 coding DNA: TGCGCCAGCAGCCCCAGGGTAGGCAGGACCAACTATGGCTACACCTTC. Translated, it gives CASSPRVGRTNYGYTF.

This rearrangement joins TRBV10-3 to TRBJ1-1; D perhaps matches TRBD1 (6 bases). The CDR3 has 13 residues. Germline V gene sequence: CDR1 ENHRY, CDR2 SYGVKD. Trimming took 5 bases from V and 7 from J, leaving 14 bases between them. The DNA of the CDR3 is TGTGCCATCAGTCCCACAGGGCGTGATGAAGCTTTCTTT. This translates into CAISPTGRDEAFF.

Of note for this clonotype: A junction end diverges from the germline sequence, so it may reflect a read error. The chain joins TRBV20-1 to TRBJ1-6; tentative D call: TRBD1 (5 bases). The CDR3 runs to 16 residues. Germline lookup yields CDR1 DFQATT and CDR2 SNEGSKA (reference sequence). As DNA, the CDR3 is TGCAGTGCTGGAGATCGGGCCAGGGTGGCAAATTCACCCCTCCACTTT. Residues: CSAGDRARVANSPLHF.

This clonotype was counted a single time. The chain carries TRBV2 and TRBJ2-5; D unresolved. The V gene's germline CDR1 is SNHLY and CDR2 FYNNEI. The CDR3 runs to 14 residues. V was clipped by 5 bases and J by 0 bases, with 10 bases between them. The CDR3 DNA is TGTGCCAGCAGTATCCAGGCGTACCAAGAGACCCAGTACTTC. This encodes CASSIQAYQETQYF.

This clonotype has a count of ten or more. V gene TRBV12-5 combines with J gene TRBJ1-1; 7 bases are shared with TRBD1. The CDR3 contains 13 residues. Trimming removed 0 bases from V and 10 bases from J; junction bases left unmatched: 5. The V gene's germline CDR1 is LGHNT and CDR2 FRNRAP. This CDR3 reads CASGLVQGMGAFF. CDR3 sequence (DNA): TGTGCTAGTGGTTTGGTACAGGGGATGGGAGCTTTCTTT.